This T cell receptor (beta chain) was sequenced for a study of T-cell memory formation after mild COVID-19. Findings and limits, study-wide: Second-wave clones that peaked on day 37 lacked confirmed SARS-CoV-2 specificity. Contracting clones from day 15 to 85 showed balanced CD4/CD8; later expanders favored CD4+. Some clones that responded were present in memory (sampled pre-infection), which suggests cross-reactive memory joined.

Constant-segment primers were used for 5'RACE, and the resulting TCR alpha and TCR beta cDNA libraries carried sample barcodes and UMIs. TCRdb independently ran MiXCR on the 5' RACE reads; one entry per CDR3 protein. The sample lists about 160,000 distinct CDR3 sequences; around 30% were seen once. Of note for this clonotype: Antigen: not known.

The clonotype was recovered from an adult woman who had mild COVID-19 (a few samples of this study predate the infection). Cell type and time point are not known. Sequenced material: PBMCs or a T cell subset sorted from them (not recorded which).

CDR3 protein: CASRRQGSGTEAFF. CDR3 sequence (DNA): TGTGCCAGCAGACGACAGGGTTCGGGCACTGAAGCTTTCTTT. The chain has TRBV11-3 and TRBJ1-1, with 7 positions matching TRBD1. V shed 6 bases, J shed 4 bases, and the junction held 8 bases outside the gene matches. CDR3 size: 14 residues. Germline assignment: CDR1 SGHNT and CDR2 YENEEA.